A single sample gave rise to the 12 T cell receptor beta chains below, sequenced in a study of response to subunit inactivated influenza vaccine. In TCRdb, the RT-PCR reads were re-called with MiXCR into one record per CDR3 protein. The sample has about 160,000 distinct CDR3 sequences; roughly a tenth are singletons. The sequencing used non-naive T cells sorted from PBMCs, collected about 40 days after vaccination. These receptors were obtained from a man aged 50-59 years who received an inactivated influenza vaccine.

This clonotype was seen a few times. The rearrangement joins TRBV28 to TRBJ1-5, with unresolved D. Germline loops: CDR1 MDHEN, CDR2 SYDVKM. The CDR3 has 13 residues. Between the trimmed V and J ends, which lost 5 bases and 10 bases, there was a span of 15 bases. Here the CDR3 reads CASSITVPNPQHF. CDR3 nucleotides: TGTGCCAGCAGTATAACAGTGCCGAACCCCCAGCATTTT.

The rearrangement links TRBV9 to TRBJ1-3; D remains ambiguous. This CDR3 spans 14 amino acids. The V gene lost 0 bases and the J gene lost 0 bases, with 4 bases spanning the gap. Germline assignment: CDR1 SGDLS and CDR2 YYNGEE. CDR3 DNA sequence: TGTGCCAGCAGCGTAGATGGCTCTGGAAACACCATATATTTT. Its translation is CASSVDGSGNTIYF. The whole variable domain, remainder taken from reference TRBV9 and TRBJ1-3, is DSGVTQTPKHLITATGQRVTLRCSPRSGDLSVYWYQQSLDQGLQFLIQYYNGEERAKGNILERFSAQQFPDLHSELNLSSLELGDSALYFCASSVDGSGNTIYFGEGSWLTVV.

This clonotype was recorded a few times. The rearrangement uses TRBV6-5 and TRBJ2-6; D remains ambiguous. Germline V gene data show CDR1 as MNHEY and CDR2 as SVGAGI. V was shortened by 7 bases and J by 0 bases, with 10 bases between the two germline ends. The CDR3 is 15 amino acids. CDR3 protein: CASIFKGSGANVLTF. For the CDR3, the DNA is TGTGCCAGCATTTTTAAGGGCTCTGGGGCCAACGTCCTGACTTTC.

This clonotype was seen only a few times. The chain couples TRBV6-1 to TRBJ1-4, with 8 positions matching TRBD1. Trimming cost V 5 bases and J 10 bases; bases outside gene matches: 9. Germline V gene data show CDR1 as MNHNS and CDR2 as SASEGT. The CDR3 has 14 amino acids. CDR3 amino acids: CASSTGGGFGKLFF. CDR3 coding DNA: TGTGCCAGCAGTACAGGGGGGGGATTTGGAAAACTGTTTTTT.

V and J are TRBV28 and TRBJ1-5; D may be TRBD1 (6 bases). CDR3 length equals 13 residues. In germline, CDR1 is MDHEN, CDR2 SYDVKM. V lost 5 bases, J lost 8 bases, and 13 bases lay in between. The CDR3 here is CASSLKGGEPQHF. CDR3 DNA sequence: TGTGCCAGCAGTCTCAAGGGGGGGGAGCCCCAGCATTTT.

This clonotype was seen many times. The chain combines TRBV7-2 with TRBJ2-1, with a weak D call TRBD2 (5 bases). The length of the CDR3 is 12 residues. CDR1 and CDR2 (germline): SGHTA, FQGNSA. Trimming cost V 4 bases and J 14 bases, with 15 bases left between them. The CDR3: CASSSISVRKFF. In nucleotides, the CDR3 is TGTGCCAGCAGCTCGATTAGCGTTAGGAAGTTCTTC.

In its sample, this clonotype was seen a few times. The chain is built from TRBV27 and TRBJ1-5; no reliable D call. This CDR3 contains 15 residues. CDR1 and CDR2 (germline): MNHEY, SMNVEV (reference sequence). V gave up 0 bases and J gave up 2 bases, with 8 bases separating them. The DNA of the CDR3 is TGTGCCAGCAGTTTATCGTGGGGTCGCAATCAGCCCCAGCATTTT. Translation: CASSLSWGRNQPQHF.

In this sample, this clonotype turned up many times. The V gene is TRBV7-2, the J gene TRBJ1-5, with unresolved D. The CDR3 is made up of 13 amino acids. V lost 3 bases to trimming and J lost 11 bases, with 14 bases between them. Germline V gene lookup returns CDR1 SGHTA and CDR2 FQGNSA. CDR3 in DNA: TGTGCCAGCAGCTTGAGACACTTGGTGTCCCAGCATTTT. Its translation is CASSLRHLVSQHF. Together with reference TRBV7-2 and TRBJ1-5, the CDR3 gives the full variable domain: GAGVSQSPSNKVTEKGKDVELRCDPISGHTALYWYRQSLGQGLEFLIYFQGNSAPDKSGLPSDRFSAERTGGSVSTLTIQRTQQEDSAVYLCASSLRHLVSQHFGDGTRLSIL.

A note on this clonotype: One junction end disagrees with the germline gene, perhaps due to a read error. V and J are TRBV7-3 and TRBJ2-3; 7 nucleotides agree with TRBD1. Germline CDR1 is SGHTA and CDR2 is FQGTGA. The CDR3 is made up of 15 amino acids. The CDR3 protein is CASSLTGVNTDTQSF. The CDR3 coding sequence is TGTGCCAGCAGTCTAACAGGGGTCAACACAGATACGCAGTCTTTT.

The chain couples TRBV5-6 to TRBJ2-2; a weak D match, TRBD2 (5 bases). This CDR3 spans 16 amino acids. The ends were cut back, 6 bases at V and 8 bases at J, with 23 bases in the middle. The germline V gene encodes CDR1 SGHDT and CDR2 YYEEEE. The CDR3 DNA follows: TGTGCCAGCACCTTATTACGGGCTAGCCGCACGGGGGAGCTGTTTTTT. This encodes CASTLLRASRTGELFF.

This clonotype was recorded many times. The V and J genes are TRBV7-8 and TRBJ2-7; TRBD1 might be the D (5 bases). V was shortened by 5 bases and J by 6 bases, with 14 bases between the two germline ends. Germline CDR1 SGHVS, CDR2 FQNEAQ. The CDR3 has 13 residues. The CDR3 here is CASSGVQGGEQYF. The CDR3, as DNA: TGTGCCAGCAGCGGGGTGCAGGGTGGCGAGCAGTACTTC.

About this clonotype itself: A read error is possible here, since a much larger clone lies one base away. This chain joins TRBV7-9 and TRBJ2-2, with D maybe TRBD1 (5 bases). The CDR3 length is 15 residues. Germline loops: CDR1 SEHNR, CDR2 FQNEAQ (reference sequence). V was cut by 3 bases and J by 5 bases, with 13 bases left in between. CDR3 residues: CASSLNPRETGELFF. The CDR3 nucleotides read TGTGCCAGCAGCTTGAACCCCAGGGAAACCGGGGAGCTGTTTTTT. The full variable domain, rest sourced from reference TRBV7-9 and TRBJ2-2, is DTGVSQNPRHKITKRGQNVTFRCDPISEHNRLYWYRQTLGQGPEFLTYFQNEAQLEKSRLLSDRFSAERPKGSFSTLEIQRTEQGDSAMYLCASSLNPRETGELFFGEGSRLTVL.